The sample holds many counts of the clone carrying this TCR beta chain. Its antigen is as yet unknown. TCRdb analysed the 5' RACE reads with MiXCR anew, one entry per CDR3 protein. Of about 560,000 distinct CDR3 sequences listed, roughly 20% are singletons. Germline-derived CDR1 and CDR2 are SGDLS and YYNGEE. The CDR3 totals 16 residues. Trimming took off 4 bases at V and 3 bases at J, with 14 bases between the two ends. The data belong to a study of T-cell memory formation after mild COVID-19. Study results and caveats: CD4+ contracting clones were found mainly in CM and EM, and CD8+ ones in EMRA. CD4+ bias marked clones expanding day 15 to 37, unlike balanced contracting clones.

This receptor was identified in an adult woman who had mild COVID-19 (a few samples of this study predate the infection). Cell type and time point are not known. Sequencing used PBMCs or a T cell subset sorted from them (not recorded which). This chain joins TRBV9 and TRBJ1-6, with D unresolved. In DNA, the CDR3 is TGTGCCAGCAGCCCCCGGGTTGACGGCTATAATTCACCCCTCCACTTT. It encodes CASSPRVDGYNSPLHF.